A selection of T cell receptor beta chains follows, all from one sample in a study of T cells after yellow fever vaccination. TCRdb re-analysed the 5' RACE reads in MiXCR, keeping a single row per CDR3 protein. Counted here are 250,000 to 350,000 distinct CDR3 sequences, 6.8% occurring once; the ten biggest clones make up over 15%. The input for sequencing was PBMCs, taken more than 35 days after the first yellow fever vaccination. These receptors all come from a man aged 18 to 29 who received the YFV17D yellow fever vaccine. Both conserved end residues are part of each CDR3. D genes are given only for firm matches. A clone size is listed for some rows: how often the clone was seen (once, few, many), or a class if it is expanded.

cdr3_nt cdr3_aa clone_size d_call j_call v_call
TGTGCCAGCAGTCGACAGGGTTTTGGGGATGAAGCTTTCTTT CASSRQGFGDEAFF few TRBD1 TRBJ1-1 TRBV5-5
TGTGCCAGCAGCTTCTCTACTGGAGGGGGCTACACCTTC CASSFSTGGGYTF many . TRBJ1-2 TRBV11-2
TGTGCCAGTAGTAGGGGGACTAGACTGCTCAATGAGCAGTTCTTC CASSRGTRLLNEQFF . TRBD2 TRBJ2-1 TRBV19
TGCGCCAGCAGCTTCGACAGACAGCAGCAGTACTTC CASSFDRQQQYF . . TRBJ2-7 TRBV5-1
TGTGCCAGTAGCCTAGTAAGCGGGGGGTTGAATACGCAGTATTTT CASSLVSGGLNTQYF . TRBD2 TRBJ2-3 TRBV19
TGCAGTGCTCCTAGCGGGGGCCTACACAATGAGCAGTTCTTC CSAPSGGLHNEQFF many TRBD2 TRBJ2-1 TRBV20-1
TGCAGTGCTAGGGAGGACAGGGTGTCAACCGGGGAGCTGTTTTTT CSAREDRVSTGELFF . TRBD1 TRBJ2-2 TRBV20-1
TGTGCCAGCAGCTCCCTGGGCGGGGGGGCCCGCAATGAGCAGTTCTTC CASSSLGGGARNEQFF . TRBD2 TRBJ2-1 TRBV7-6
TGTGCCAGCAGCGATATGACAGAGCATGGCTGGGACTACACCTTC CASSDMTEHGWDYTF few . TRBJ1-2 TRBV14
TGTGCCAGCAGCTTAGTAACAGGGGGCGCGTGCTTC CASSLVTGGACF . TRBD1 TRBJ2-1 TRBV11-2
TGTGCCACCAGTGATTTGGCAGGGGGCAATTTTGAGCAGTTCTTC CATSDLAGGNFEQFF . TRBD1 TRBJ2-1 TRBV24-1
TGTGCCATCAGTGAGTCGGCAGCAACTAATGAAAAACTGTTTTTT CAISESAATNEKLFF . . TRBJ1-4 TRBV10-3
TGTGCCAGCAGCCGAGGGACAGGCGGTGCCTATGGCTACACCTTC CASSRGTGGAYGYTF many TRBD1 TRBJ1-2 TRBV7-9
TGCAGTGCTAGAGTGAGTAGAAGATTTTATGGCTACACCTTC CSARVSRRFYGYTF . . TRBJ1-2 TRBV20-1
TGCAGTGCTGGCAGACAGGGGGGGAGCACAGATACGCAGTATTTT CSAGRQGGSTDTQYF many TRBD1 TRBJ2-3 TRBV20-1
TGTGCCAGCAGTTACGGGGGGACAGGGGAAGCTTTCTTT CASSYGGTGEAFF many TRBD1 TRBJ1-1 TRBV6-6
TGTGCCAGTAGTCCCTGGGGGGGAAGCGGCCAGCCCCAGCATTTT CASSPWGGSGQPQHF . . TRBJ1-5 TRBV19
TGTGCCAGCAGCTTAATTAGTATCGGGCCAGAGAGGGATGGCTACACCTTC CASSLISIGPERDGYTF . . TRBJ1-2 TRBV7-6
TGCGCCAGCAAACCCCTATTCACCGGGGAGCTGTTTTTT CASKPLFTGELFF few . TRBJ2-2 TRBV5-1
TGCAGTGCACTCGAGGGGGGGCTGAACTCCGAGCAGTACTTC CSALEGGLNSEQYF . . TRBJ2-7 TRBV20-1
TGTGCCAGCAACGTCGCCCGGGCTAGCGGGGGAGGTGAGCAGTTCTTC CASNVARASGGGEQFF many TRBD2 TRBJ2-1 TRBV7-2
TGTGCCAGCAGTCTAGGGGGTGGGGGTTCACCCCTCCACTTT CASSLGGGGSPLHF few . TRBJ1-6 TRBV12-3/TRBV12-4
TGTGCCAGCAGCTTCCCTCTACTAGCGGGGGGGGATAATGAGCAGTTCTTC CASSFPLLAGGDNEQFF few TRBD2 TRBJ2-1 TRBV7-2
TGCGCCAGCAGCCAAGATCGCGCCACTGGCACTGAAGCTTTCTTT CASSQDRATGTEAFF few . TRBJ1-1 TRBV4-3
TGTGCCAGCAGTGAATTGGGCACAGATACGCAGTATTTT CASSELGTDTQYF . . TRBJ2-3 TRBV25-1